This TCR beta chain was observed in a study of T cell responses to AZD1222 COVID-19 vaccine (dated by TCRdb to the early 2020s). About the investigation overall: TCR sequencing covered 233 trial participants: 200 to 210 given two doses of AZD1222 and approximately 26 given two doses of MenACWY control vaccine. Trial participants were enrolled by age into subgroups of 18-55, 56-69 and 70-plus years, and approximately 150, 30 and 60 TCR-sequenced participants, respectively, were included in these subgroups. General study outcomes and caveats: In the small 56-69-year group, the increase in depth fell short of significance, most likely because of low power. Epitopes outside the regions mutated in the B.1.351 and B.1.1.7 variants were reportedly recognized by nearly half of the unique spike-specific TCRs. The vaccine-associated CD4 TCRs covered the entire spike protein, and the dominant responses fell in regions 160-218 and 743-854. Because no samples from the day 14 peak response were available, repertoires could be characterized only after the peak T cell response. After two AZD1222 doses, spike-specific TCR breadth and depth were significantly higher than at day 0 and than in MenACWY recipients. Participants were mostly white British, with more females than males. The authors suggested clonal diversity may have been underestimated. Conclusions about previously exposed vaccinees are limited because only a handful of AZD1222 recipients were SARS-CoV-2 seropositive at baseline.

The CDR3 regions of human TCRbeta chains were analyzed by immunosequencing. From the authors' description of their analysis: Repertoire TCRs were matched against a reference library of SARS-CoV-2-specific TCRs generated with the MIRA antigen-specificity platform. Breadth meant the fraction of unique TCRs that were SARS-CoV-2-associated, whereas depth meant the fraction of total T cells that were SARS-CoV-2-associated. Using the MIRA data, each spike-specific TCR was assigned both to the spike region to which the TCR was reactive and to a CD4 or CD8 class. Log10-transformed breadth and depth values were compared by one-way ANOVA with Sidak's multiple comparisons tests. TCRdb mirrors the immuneACCESS table, restricted to in-frame sequences. Some clones are absent from its copies; in checked studies, under half trace to an unresolved V gene, and the reason for the others is unknown. V, J and clone size are those of that table, while D and trimming were read from the DNA. Present in this sample are tens of thousands of clones, more than 85% of which were seen just once. The top ten constitute approximately 5% of the sample.

In light of the paper, this sample's time point label describes: about 28 days (+/-7) after the second vaccine dose. Because spike-specific TCR depth and breadth did not differ between the two schedules, AZD1222 recipients who got a second dose at roughly 4 weeks were pooled with those who got a second dose at roughly 12 weeks. Samples from vaccinated people were obtained from the UK trials COV001 and COV002, which included a single-blind randomized controlled phase 2/3 trial of AZD1222 (ChAdOx1 nCoV-19) in healthy adults. For TCRbeta chain sequencing, PBMC samples from trial participants were taken at day 0 and at day 28 after the second dose. This clone showed up just once. It lacks a known antigen. Per-base quality was not reported, and no clone a single base away is much larger than it. CDR1 and CDR2 were assigned from the germline V gene as SGHAT and FQNNGV. The CDR3 covers 16 residues, taking in both the cysteine and the phenylalanine. Of the read, only the CDR3 DNA is kept; its 48 bases are in frame from base 1. V and J lose 3 bases and 0 bases, and a span of 12 bases separates them.

Material: peripheral blood, obtained 28 days after the second AZD1222 dose. This receptor was obtained from an adult who received the AZD1222 COVID-19 vaccine. The rearranged segments are TRBV11-2 and TRBJ2-1; there is no confident call for the D gene. CDR3 region: CASSFPVRSSYNEQFF. The nucleotide sequence reads as follows: TGTGCCAGCAGCTTCCCTGTGCGAAGCTCCTACAATGAGCAGTTCTTC.